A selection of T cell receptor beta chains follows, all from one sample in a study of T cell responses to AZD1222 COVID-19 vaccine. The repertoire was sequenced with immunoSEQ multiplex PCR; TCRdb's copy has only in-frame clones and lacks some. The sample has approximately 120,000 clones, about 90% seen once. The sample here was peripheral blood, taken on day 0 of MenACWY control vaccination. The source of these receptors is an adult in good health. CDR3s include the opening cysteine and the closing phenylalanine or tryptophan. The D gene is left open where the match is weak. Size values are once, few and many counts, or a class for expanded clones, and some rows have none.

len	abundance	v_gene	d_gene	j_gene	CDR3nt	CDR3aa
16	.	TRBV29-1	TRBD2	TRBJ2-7	TGCAGCGTTGATTTGGGGCGGACTAGCGGGATCTACGAGCAGTACTTC	CSVDLGRTSGIYEQYF
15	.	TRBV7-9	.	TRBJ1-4	TGTGCCAGCAGCGTTCAGACACCAACTAATGAAAAACTGTTTTTT	CASSVQTPTNEKLFF
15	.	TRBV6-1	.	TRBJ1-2	TGTGCCAGCAGTGAAGACACAGGCTATAACTATGGCTACACCTTC	CASSEDTGYNYGYTF
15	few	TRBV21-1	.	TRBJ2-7	TGTGCCAGCAGCAAAGACGGGACTGCCGCCTACGAGCAGTACTTC	CASSKDGTAAYEQYF
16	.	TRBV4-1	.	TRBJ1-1	TGCGCCAGCAGCCAAGGGTGGGAAATCATGAACACTGAAGCTTTCTTT	CASSQGWEIMNTEAFF
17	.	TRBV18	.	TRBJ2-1	TGTGCCAGCTCACCACCGTTTGGGGGATCCGGCTACAATGAGCAGTTCTTC	CASSPPFGGSGYNEQFF
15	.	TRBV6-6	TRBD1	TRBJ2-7	TGTGCCAGCAGTTCGGGACAGGGGGCAACCTACGAGCAGTACTTC	CASSSGQGATYEQYF
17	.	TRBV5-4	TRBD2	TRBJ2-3	TGTGCCAGCAGCTTGATCCATCTAGCGGGAGAGGGAGATACGCAGTATTTT	CASSLIHLAGEGDTQYF
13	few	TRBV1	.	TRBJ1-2	TGCACCAGCAGCCCCAAACGAAACTATGGCTACACCTTC	CTSSPKRNYGYTF
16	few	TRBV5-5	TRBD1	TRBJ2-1	TGTGCCAGCAGCTTGGCCCGGGACAGGGACTACAATGAGCAGTTCTTC	CASSLARDRDYNEQFF
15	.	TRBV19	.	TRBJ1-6	TGTGCCAGTAGTCGGCAGGGGTTTCGGGATTCACCCCTCCACTTT	CASSRQGFRDSPLHF
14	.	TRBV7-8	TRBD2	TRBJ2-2	TGTGCCAGCACCCTGCGGGGGGGCACCGGGGAGCTGTTTTTT	CASTLRGGTGELFF
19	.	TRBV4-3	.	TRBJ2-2	TGCGCCAGCAGCCAAGGGTCCATCTTATCGTCTAGCTATGCCGGGGAGCTGTTTTTT	CASSQGSILSSSYAGELFF
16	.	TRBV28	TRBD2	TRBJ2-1	TGTGCCAGCAGTGCAATCACGAGCGGGAGTAGGAATGAGCAGTTCTTC	CASSAITSGSRNEQFF
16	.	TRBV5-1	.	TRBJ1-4	TGCGCCAGCAGCTTGGCAGGGGAGGCTAATAGGGAAAAACTGTTTTTT	CASSLAGEANREKLFF
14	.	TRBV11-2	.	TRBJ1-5	TGTGCCAGCAGCTTATCAGATAGCAATCAGCCCCAGCATTTT	CASSLSDSNQPQHF
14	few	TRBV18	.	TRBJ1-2	TGTGCCAGCTCACCACCGGAGACAGGCGATGGCTACACCTTC	CASSPPETGDGYTF